The rows below give T cell receptor beta chains drawn from one sample of a study of shared clonotypes between healthy human individuals. The assay was immunoSEQ multiplex PCR, and TCRdb's table has in-frame clones only and misses some. The sample has 950,000 to 1,100,000 clones; approximately 78% are singletons. The sequenced material came from memory CD4+ T cells from PBMCs. The receptors were gathered from a man between 18 and 35 years old in good health. Some clones in this sample may be carry-over from other donors' samples. The CDR3 runs from the conserved cysteine through the conserved F or W. The D gene is left open where the match is weak. Size is stated for part of the rows, as once, few or many counts, or as a class when the clone is expanded.

j_call: TRBJ2-1; v_call: TRBV7-9; clone_size: once; d_call: TRBD2; cdr3_nt: TGTGCCAGCTACCTGGGACTAGCGGGAGCCAATGAGCAGTTCTTC; cdr3_aa: CASYLGLAGANEQFF
j_call: TRBJ2-7; v_call: TRBV19; clone_size: .; d_call: .; cdr3_nt: TGTGCCAGTAGTCCCCGGGGACTTGGCAACTACGAGCAGTACTTC; cdr3_aa: CASSPRGLGNYEQYF
j_call: TRBJ1-6; v_call: TRBV27; clone_size: .; d_call: .; cdr3_nt: TGTGCCAGCAGCCCAGACAGAACTATGCGTTCACCCCTCCACTTT; cdr3_aa: CASSPDRTMRSPLHF
j_call: TRBJ1-1; v_call: TRBV5-1; clone_size: .; d_call: TRBD1; cdr3_nt: TGCGCCAGCAGCATAAATGACAGGGAGACCACTGAAGCTTTCTTT; cdr3_aa: CASSINDRETTEAFF
j_call: TRBJ2-7; v_call: TRBV7-2; clone_size: .; d_call: TRBD2; cdr3_nt: TGTGCCAGCAGCTTAGCGGGAGGGCCAGGGTACTACGAGCAGTACTTC; cdr3_aa: CASSLAGGPGYYEQYF
j_call: TRBJ2-2; v_call: TRBV9; clone_size: few; d_call: .; cdr3_nt: TGTGCCAGCAGTGAGGGGAGGACTATACACACCGGGGAGCTGTTTTTT; cdr3_aa: CASSEGRTIHTGELFF
j_call: TRBJ2-2; v_call: TRBV11-3; clone_size: .; d_call: .; cdr3_nt: TGTGCCAGCCGGAGCGGGTTCGGGACCGGGGAGCTGTTTTTT; cdr3_aa: CASRSGFGTGELFF
j_call: TRBJ1-1; v_call: TRBV7-9; clone_size: .; d_call: .; cdr3_nt: TGTGCCAGCAGACAGAACGAGTTACCGAACACTGAAGCTTTCTTT; cdr3_aa: CASRQNELPNTEAFF
j_call: TRBJ2-7; v_call: TRBV30; clone_size: few; d_call: TRBD2; cdr3_nt: TGTGCCTGGAGCGGTGTCGGGAGGGGGTCCTACGAGCAGTACTTC; cdr3_aa: CAWSGVGRGSYEQYF
j_call: TRBJ2-3; v_call: TRBV9; clone_size: .; d_call: .; cdr3_nt: TGTGCCAGCAGCGTAGGAGACGCAGATACGCAGTATTTT; cdr3_aa: CASSVGDADTQYF
j_call: TRBJ2-1; v_call: TRBV6-5; clone_size: many; d_call: TRBD2; cdr3_nt: TGTGCCAGCAGACTAGCGGGAGCCTACAATGAGCAGTTCTTC; cdr3_aa: CASRLAGAYNEQFF
j_call: TRBJ2-3; v_call: TRBV5-4; clone_size: .; d_call: .; cdr3_nt: TGTGCCAGCAGCCCTACCCAGTGGGCAGGCACAGATACGCAGTATTTT; cdr3_aa: CASSPTQWAGTDTQYF